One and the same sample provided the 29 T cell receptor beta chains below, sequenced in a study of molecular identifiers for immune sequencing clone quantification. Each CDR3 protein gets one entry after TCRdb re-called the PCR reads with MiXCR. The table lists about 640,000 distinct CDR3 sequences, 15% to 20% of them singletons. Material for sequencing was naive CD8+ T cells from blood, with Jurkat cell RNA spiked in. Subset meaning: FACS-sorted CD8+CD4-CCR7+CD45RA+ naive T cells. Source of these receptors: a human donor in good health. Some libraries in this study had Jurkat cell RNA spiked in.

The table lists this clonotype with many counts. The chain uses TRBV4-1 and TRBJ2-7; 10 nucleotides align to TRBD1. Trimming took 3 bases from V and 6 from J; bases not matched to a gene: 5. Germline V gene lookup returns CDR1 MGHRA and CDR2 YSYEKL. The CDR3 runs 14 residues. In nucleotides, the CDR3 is TGCGCCAGCAGCCAGCCGGGACAGGGGACCGAGCAGTACTTC. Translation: CASSQPGQGTEQYF.

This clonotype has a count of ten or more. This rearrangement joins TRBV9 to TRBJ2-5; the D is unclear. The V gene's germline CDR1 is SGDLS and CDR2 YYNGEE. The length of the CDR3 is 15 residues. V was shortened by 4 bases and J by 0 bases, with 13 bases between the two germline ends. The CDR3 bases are TGTGCCAGCAGCTTGACTGGCTCGTACCAAGAGACCCAGTACTTC. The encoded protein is CASSLTGSYQETQYF.

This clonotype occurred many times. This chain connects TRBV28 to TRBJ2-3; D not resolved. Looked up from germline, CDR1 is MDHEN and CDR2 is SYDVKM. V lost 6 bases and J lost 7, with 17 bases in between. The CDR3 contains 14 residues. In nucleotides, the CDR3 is TGTGCCAGCAGGCTCCGCGGCGCCGTGAATACGCAGTATTTT. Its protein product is CASRLRGAVNTQYF.

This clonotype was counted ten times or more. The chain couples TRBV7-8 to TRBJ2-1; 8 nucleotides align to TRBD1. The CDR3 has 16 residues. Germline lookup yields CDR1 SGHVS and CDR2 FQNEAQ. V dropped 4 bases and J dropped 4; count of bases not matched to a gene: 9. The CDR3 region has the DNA TGTGCCAGCAGCTCAGACAGGGGAGGTGTTTACAATGAGCAGTTCTTC. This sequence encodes CASSSDRGGVYNEQFF.

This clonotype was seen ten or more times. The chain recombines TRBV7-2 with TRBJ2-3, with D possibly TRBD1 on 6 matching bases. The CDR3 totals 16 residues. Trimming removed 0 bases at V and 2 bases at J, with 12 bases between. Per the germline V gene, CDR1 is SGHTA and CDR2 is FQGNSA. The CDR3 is CASSLAGGRYTDTQYF. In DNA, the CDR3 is TGTGCCAGCAGCTTAGCAGGGGGACGATACACAGATACGCAGTATTTT.

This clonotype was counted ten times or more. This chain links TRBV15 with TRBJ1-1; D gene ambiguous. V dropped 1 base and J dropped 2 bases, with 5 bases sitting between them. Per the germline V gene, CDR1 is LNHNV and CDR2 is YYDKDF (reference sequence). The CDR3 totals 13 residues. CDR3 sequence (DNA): TGTGCCACCAGCAGAGTCGAAAACACTGAAGCTTTCTTT. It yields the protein CATSRVENTEAFF.

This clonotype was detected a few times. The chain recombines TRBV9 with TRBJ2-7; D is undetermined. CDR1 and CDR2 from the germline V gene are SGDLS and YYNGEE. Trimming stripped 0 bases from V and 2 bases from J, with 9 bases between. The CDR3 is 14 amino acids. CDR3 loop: CASSVGPKPYEQYF. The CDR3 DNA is TGTGCCAGCAGCGTAGGCCCCAAACCCTACGAGCAGTACTTC.

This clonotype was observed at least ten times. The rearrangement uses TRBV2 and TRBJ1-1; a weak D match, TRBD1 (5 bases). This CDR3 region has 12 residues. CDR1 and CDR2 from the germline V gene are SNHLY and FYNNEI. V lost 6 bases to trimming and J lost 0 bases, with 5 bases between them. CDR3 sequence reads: CASRDMNTEAFF. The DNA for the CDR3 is TGTGCCAGCAGGGACATGAACACTGAAGCTTTCTTT.

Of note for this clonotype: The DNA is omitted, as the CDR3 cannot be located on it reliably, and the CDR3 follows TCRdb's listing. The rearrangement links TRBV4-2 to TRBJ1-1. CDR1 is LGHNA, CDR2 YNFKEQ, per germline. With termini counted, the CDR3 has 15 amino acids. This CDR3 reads CASSQVVAWGTEAIF.

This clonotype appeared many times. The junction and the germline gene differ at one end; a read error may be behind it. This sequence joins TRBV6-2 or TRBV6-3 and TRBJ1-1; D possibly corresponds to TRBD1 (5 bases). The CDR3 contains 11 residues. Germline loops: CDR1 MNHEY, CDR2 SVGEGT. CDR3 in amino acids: CASSDTRDPLF. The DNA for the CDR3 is TGTGCCAGCAGTGACACCCGGGACCCTCTCTTT.

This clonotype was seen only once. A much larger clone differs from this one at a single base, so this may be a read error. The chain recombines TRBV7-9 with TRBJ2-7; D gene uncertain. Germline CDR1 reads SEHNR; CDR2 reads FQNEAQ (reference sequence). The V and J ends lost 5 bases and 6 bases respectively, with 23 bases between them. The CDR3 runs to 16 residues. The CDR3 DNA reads TGTGCCAGCAGCCCTTTAGGATTTACAGTGGGCCCCGAGCAGTACTTC. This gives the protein CASSPLGFTVGPEQYF.

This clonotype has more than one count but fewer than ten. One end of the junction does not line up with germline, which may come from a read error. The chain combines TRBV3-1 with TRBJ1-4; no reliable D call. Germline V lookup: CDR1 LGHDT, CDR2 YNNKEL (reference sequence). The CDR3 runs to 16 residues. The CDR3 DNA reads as TGTGCCAGCAGCCAAGAAGCGAAGGGCATGGGCGAAAAACTGTCTTTT. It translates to CASSQEAKGMGEKLSF.

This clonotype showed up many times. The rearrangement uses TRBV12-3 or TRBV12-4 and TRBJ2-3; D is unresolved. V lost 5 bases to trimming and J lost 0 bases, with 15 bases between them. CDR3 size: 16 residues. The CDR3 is CASSPPPESSTDTQYF. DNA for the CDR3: TGTGCCAGCAGTCCGCCCCCAGAATCTAGCACAGATACGCAGTATTTT.

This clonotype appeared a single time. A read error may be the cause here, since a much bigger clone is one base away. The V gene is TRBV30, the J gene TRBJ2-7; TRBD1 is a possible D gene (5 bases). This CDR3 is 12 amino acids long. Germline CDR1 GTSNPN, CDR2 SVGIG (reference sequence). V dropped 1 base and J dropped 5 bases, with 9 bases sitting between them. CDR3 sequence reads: CAWSAVGHEQYF. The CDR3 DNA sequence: TGTGCCTGGAGTGCGGTGGGGCACGAGCAGTACTTC.

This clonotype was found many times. This chain's CDR3 is CASSHRDSYTGELFF. In DNA form, the CDR3 reads TGTGCCAGCAGTCACCGGGACAGTTACACCGGGGAGCTGTTTTTT. The chain carries TRBV12-3 or TRBV12-4 and TRBJ2-2; 7 positions match TRBD1. The CDR3 runs 15 residues. V dropped 5 bases and J dropped 3; count of bases not matched to a gene: 6.

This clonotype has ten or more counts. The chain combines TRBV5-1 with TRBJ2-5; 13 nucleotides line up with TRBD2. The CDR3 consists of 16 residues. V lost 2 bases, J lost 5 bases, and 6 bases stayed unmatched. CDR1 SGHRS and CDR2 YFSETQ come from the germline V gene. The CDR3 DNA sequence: TGCGCCAGCAGCTTTGGGACTAGCGGGGTTCGGGAGACCCAGTACTTC. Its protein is CASSFGTSGVRETQYF.

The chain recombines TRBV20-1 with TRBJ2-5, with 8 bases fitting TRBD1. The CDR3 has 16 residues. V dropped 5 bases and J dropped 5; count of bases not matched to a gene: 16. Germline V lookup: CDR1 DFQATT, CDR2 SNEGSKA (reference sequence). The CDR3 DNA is TGCAGTGCTGATACCGTGGGGCAGGGGGCGCGGGAGACCCAGTACTTC. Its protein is CSADTVGQGARETQYF.

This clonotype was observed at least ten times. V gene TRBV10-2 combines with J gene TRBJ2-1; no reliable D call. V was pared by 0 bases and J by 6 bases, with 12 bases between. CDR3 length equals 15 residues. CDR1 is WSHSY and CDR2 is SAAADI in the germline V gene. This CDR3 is CASSESRFPGNEQFF. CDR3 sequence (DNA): TGCGCCAGCAGTGAGTCGCGATTCCCCGGCAATGAGCAGTTCTTC.

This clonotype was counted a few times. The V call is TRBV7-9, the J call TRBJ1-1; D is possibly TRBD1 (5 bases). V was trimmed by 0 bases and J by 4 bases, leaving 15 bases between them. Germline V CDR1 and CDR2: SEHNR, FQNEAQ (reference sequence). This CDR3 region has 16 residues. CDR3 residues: CASSLARGLISTEAFF. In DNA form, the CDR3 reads TGTGCCAGCAGCTTAGCCCGGGGACTGATCAGCACTGAAGCTTTCTTT.

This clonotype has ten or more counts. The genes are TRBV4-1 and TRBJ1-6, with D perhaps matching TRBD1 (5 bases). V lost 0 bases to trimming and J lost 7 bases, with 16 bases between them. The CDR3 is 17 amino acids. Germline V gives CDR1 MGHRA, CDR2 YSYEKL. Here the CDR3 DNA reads TGCGCCAGCAGCCAAGAGGTCCAGGGACTCCTGAATTCACCCCTCCACTTT. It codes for CASSQEVQGLLNSPLHF.

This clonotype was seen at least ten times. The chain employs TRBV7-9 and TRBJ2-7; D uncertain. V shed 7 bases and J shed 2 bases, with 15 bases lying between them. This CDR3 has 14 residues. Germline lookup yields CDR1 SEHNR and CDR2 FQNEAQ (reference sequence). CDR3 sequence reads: CASKPSGSAYEQYF. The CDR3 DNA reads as TGTGCCAGCAAACCCTCAGGCTCGGCCTACGAGCAGTACTTC.

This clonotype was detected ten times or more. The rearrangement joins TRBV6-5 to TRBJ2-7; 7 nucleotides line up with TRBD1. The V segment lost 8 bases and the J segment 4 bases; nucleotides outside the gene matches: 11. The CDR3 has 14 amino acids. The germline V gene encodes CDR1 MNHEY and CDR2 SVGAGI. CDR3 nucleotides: TGTGCCAGCCAACATCGAGGGGGCGAGTACGAGCAGTACTTC. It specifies CASQHRGGEYEQYF.

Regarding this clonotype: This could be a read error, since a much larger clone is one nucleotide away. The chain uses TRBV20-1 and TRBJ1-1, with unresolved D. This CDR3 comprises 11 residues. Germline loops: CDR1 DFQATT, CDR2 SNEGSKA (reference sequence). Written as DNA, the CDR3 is TGCAGTGCTCGAAAGAACACTGAAGCTCTCTTT. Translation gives CSARKNTEALF.

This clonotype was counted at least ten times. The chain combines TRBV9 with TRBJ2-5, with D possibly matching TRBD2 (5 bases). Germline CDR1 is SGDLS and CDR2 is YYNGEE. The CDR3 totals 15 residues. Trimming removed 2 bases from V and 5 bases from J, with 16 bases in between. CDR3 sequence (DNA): TGTGCCAGCAGCGTTAACGGGGTAGAGGGCGAGACCCAGTACTTC. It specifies CASSVNGVEGETQYF. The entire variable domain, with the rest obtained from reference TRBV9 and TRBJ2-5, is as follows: DSGVTQTPKHLITATGQRVTLRCSPRSGDLSVYWYQQSLDQGLQFLIQYYNGEERAKGNILERFSAQQFPDLHSELNLSSLELGDSALYFCASSVNGVEGETQYFGPGTRLLVL.

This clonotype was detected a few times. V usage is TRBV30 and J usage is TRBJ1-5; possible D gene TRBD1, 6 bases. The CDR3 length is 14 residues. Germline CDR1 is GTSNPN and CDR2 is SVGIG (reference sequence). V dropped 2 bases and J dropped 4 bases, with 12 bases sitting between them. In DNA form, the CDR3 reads TGTGCCTGGAGTCATGGACAGACAAATCAGCCCCAGCATTTT. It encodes CAWSHGQTNQPQHF.

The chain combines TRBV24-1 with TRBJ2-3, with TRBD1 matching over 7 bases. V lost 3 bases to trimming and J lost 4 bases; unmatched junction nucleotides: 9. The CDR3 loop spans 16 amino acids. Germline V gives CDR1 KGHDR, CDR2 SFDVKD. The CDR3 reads CATSDLRTGVADTQYF. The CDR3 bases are TGTGCCACCAGTGATCTAAGAACAGGGGTGGCAGATACGCAGTATTTT.

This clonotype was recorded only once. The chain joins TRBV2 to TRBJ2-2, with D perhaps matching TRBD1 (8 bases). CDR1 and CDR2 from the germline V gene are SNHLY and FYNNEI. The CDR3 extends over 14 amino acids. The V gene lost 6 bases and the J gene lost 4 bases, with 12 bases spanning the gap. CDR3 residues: CASSTGGATGELFF. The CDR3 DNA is TGTGCCAGCAGCACAGGGGGGGCCACCGGGGAGCTGTTTTTT.

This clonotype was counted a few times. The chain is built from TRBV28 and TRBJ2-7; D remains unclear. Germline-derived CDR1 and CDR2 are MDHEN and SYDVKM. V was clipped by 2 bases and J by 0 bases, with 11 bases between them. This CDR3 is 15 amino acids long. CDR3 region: CASSLLGSPSYEQYF. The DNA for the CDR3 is TGTGCCAGCAGTTTACTGGGGTCTCCCTCCTACGAGCAGTACTTC.

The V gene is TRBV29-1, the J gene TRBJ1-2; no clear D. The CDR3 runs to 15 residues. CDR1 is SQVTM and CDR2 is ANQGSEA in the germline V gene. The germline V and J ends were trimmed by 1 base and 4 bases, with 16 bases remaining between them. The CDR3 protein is CSVEGYMGMGYGYTF. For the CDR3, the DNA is TGCAGCGTTGAAGGGTACATGGGGATGGGCTATGGCTACACCTTC.